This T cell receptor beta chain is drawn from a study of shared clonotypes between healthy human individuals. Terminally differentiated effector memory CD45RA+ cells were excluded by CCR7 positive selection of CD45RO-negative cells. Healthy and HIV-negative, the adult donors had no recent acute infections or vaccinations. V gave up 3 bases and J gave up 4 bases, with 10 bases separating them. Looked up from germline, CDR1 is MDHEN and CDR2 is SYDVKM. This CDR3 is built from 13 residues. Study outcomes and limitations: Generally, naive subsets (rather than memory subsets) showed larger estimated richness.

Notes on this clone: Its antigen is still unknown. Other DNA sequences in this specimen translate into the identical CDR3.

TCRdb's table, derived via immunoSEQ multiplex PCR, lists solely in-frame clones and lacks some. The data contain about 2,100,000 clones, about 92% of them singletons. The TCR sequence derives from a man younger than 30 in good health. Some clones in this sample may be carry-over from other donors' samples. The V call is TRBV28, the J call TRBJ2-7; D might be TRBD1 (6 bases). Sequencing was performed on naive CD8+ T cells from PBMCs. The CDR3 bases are TGTGCCAGCAGTTTCGGGACAACGTACGAGCAGTACTTC. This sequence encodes CASSFGTTYEQYF. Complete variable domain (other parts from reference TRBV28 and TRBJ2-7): DVKVTQSSRYLVKRTGEKVFLECVQDMDHENMFWYRQDPGLGLRLIYFSYDVKMKEKGDIPEGYSVSREKKERFSLILESASTNQTSMYLCASSFGTTYEQYFGPGTRLTVT.